This TCR beta chain was identified in a study of blood T cells in healthy people across ages. Germline V gene lookup returns CDR1 LGHNA and CDR2 YSLEER. The CDR3 loop spans 17 amino acids. The V and J ends lost 1 base and 3 bases respectively, with 15 bases between them. Concerning this clonotype itself: What it binds is unknown.

Broader study findings: Expanded clonotype changes were possibly confounded by unknown donor CMV status.

Every sample yielded at least 7 million isolated PBMCs. A J-beta primer mix and a sample-barcoded 5' primer were used in a second PCR of roughly 7 to 12 cycles. CDR3-containing paired-end reads numbering at least 2.5 million came from each sample. TCRdb ran MiXCR on the 5' RACE reads and lists one entry per CDR3 protein. There are approximately 1,700,000 distinct CDR3 sequences in the sample; 30% to 40% occur only once, and about 21% lies in the top ten. The receptor's source is a human donor in good health. Sample: blood. This chain links TRBV4-3 with TRBJ2-2; D is ambiguous. As DNA, the CDR3 is TGCGCCAGCAGCCAAGGGACGTGGCTGCTGGACACCGGGGAGCTGTTTTTT. This sequence encodes CASSQGTWLLDTGELFF.